The entry below describes one T cell receptor beta chain. As yet, its antigen is unknown. Germline CDR1 reads SGHAT; CDR2 reads FQDESV (reference sequence). V was trimmed by 4 bases and J by 1 base, leaving 7 bases between them. This CDR3 comprises 13 residues. This entry is derived from a study of cytomegalovirus exposure and HLA in healthy donors. Primers for the PCR totalled 60 Vbeta and 13 Jbeta. Profiled with immunoSEQ multiplex PCR; TCRdb holds only in-frame clones, not every one. Found here are 150,000 to 200,000 clones, around 78% of them singletons; the top ten hold 11% to 15%. General study points: The authors enumerated 180 or so TCR beta chains as linked to cytomegalovirus. Later on, an analysis tied 15,000 or so TCR beta sequences to HLA alleles at 0.05 false discovery rate.

The clonotype comes from a woman in her twenties or thirties in good health and CMV-seropositive. Sequencing was carried out using PBMCs. This chain uses TRBV11-1 with TRBJ1-1; no clear D. The CDR3 DNA reads as TGTGCCAGCAGCTCTTCTTCGAACACTGAAGCTTTCTTT. Residues: CASSSSSNTEAFF.